This T cell receptor beta chain comes out of a study of blood T cell repertoires in COVID-19. Overall study context: PBMCs, B-cell-depleted T cells, or T cells provided the cDNA or gDNA that made up the material.

In the study's own analysis: Estimation of nucleated cell counts relied on the amplification of reference gene primers. TCRdb's table, derived via immunoSEQ multiplex PCR, lists solely in-frame clones and lacks some. V, J and clone size were drawn from that table, and D and trimming were deduced from the DNA. The sample includes some 85,000 clones, more than 75% of them seen just once. Germline V gives CDR1 SGHTA, CDR2 FQGNSA. CDR3 length: 12 residues. As for this clone: The junction and the germline gene differ at one end; a read error may be behind it. Other nucleotide sequences in the sample specify the same CDR3.

This TCR was recovered from a woman older than 75 with active or convalescent COVID-19. Input material: peripheral blood. This sequence joins TRBV7-2 and TRBJ1-6; D is unclear. CDR3 region: CASSLRGSPLHF. CDR3 DNA: TGTGCCAGTAGCTTAAGAGGCTCACCCCTCCACTTT.